This T cell receptor (beta chain) appears in the sequencing data of a study of human T cells and chemical hapten exposure. Study findings and constraints: Sensitizing to DPC left TCRs with a frequency above 1 in 1000 unaltered.

In the library, unique molecular identifiers were attached to individual cDNA molecules. The authors' processing: Sequenced samples showed a median of approximately 96,000 TCRs each, with counts running from about 20,000 to 690,000. MiXCR was run by TCRdb on the RACE reads, yielding one entry per CDR3 protein. The V and J calls, along with clone size, are taken from TCRdb and not from the paper's own processing. Among some 45,000 distinct CDR3 sequences, around 4.5% were seen once, and the ten largest hold roughly 5.2%. Time point here: healthy volunteer bleed at 2 weeks. It was from unfractionated whole blood that total RNA was extracted. CDR3 length: 20 amino acids. From germline, CDR1 is MNHNS and CDR2 SASEGT. With respect to this clonotype: What it binds is not known. The junction departs from germline at one end; a sequencing error may be responsible.

V and J are TRBV6-1 and TRBJ2-4; 8 positions agree with TRBD2. The TCR comes from a human donor in good health. Some clones in this sample may be carry-over from other donors' samples. The sample comprised whole blood. The CDR3 reads CASSEVGLEDYVLAKNTQYF. The CDR3 DNA reads TGTGCCAGCAGTGAAGTGGGACTAGAAGACTATGTTCTGGCCAAAAACACTCAGTACTTC.